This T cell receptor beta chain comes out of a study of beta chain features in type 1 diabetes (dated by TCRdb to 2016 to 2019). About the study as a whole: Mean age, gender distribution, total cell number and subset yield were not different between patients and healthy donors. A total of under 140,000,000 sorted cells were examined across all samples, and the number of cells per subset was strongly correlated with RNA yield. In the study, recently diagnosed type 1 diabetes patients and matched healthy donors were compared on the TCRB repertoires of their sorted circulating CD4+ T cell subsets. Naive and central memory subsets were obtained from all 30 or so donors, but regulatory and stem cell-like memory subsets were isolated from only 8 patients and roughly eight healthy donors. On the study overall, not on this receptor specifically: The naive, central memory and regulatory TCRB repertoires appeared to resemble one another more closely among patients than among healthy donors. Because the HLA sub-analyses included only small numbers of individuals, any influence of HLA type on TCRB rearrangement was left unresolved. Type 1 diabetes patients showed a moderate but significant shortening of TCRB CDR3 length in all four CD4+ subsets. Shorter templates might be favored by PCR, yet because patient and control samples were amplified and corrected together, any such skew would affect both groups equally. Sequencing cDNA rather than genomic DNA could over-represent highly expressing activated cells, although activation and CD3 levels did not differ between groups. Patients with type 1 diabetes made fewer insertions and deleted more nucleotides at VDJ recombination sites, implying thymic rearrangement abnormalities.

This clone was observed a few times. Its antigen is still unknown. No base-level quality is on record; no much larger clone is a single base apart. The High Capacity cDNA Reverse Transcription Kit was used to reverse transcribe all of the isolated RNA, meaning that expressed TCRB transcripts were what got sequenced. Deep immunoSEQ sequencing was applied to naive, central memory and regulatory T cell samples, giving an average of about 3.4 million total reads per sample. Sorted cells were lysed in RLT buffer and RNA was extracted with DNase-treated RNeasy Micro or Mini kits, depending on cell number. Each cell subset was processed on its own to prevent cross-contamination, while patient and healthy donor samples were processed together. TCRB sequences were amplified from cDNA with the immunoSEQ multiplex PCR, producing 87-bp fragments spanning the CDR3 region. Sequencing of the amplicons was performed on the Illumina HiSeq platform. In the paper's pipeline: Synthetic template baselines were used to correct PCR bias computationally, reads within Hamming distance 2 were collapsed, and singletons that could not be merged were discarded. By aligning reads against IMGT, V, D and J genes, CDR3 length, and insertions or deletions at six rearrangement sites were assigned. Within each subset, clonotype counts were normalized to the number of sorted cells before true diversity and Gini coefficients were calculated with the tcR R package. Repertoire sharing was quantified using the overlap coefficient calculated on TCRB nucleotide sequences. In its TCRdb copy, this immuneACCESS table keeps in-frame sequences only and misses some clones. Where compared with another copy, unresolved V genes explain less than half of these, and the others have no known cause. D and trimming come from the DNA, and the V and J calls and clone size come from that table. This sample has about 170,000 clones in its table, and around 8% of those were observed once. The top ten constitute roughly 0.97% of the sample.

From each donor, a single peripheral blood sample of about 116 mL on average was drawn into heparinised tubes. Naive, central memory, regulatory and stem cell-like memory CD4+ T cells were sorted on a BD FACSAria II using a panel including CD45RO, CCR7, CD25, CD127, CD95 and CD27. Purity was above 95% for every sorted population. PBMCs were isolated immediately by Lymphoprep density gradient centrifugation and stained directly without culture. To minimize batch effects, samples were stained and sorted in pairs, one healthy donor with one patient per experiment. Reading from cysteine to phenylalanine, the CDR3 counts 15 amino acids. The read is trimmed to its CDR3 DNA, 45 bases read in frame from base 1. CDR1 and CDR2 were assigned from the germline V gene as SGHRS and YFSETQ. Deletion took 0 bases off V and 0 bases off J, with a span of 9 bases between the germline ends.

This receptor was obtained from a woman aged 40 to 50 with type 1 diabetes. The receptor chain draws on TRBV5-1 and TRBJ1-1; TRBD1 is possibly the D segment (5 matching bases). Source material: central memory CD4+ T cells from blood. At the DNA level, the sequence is TGCGCCAGCAGCTTGGGACAGAAGCTGAACACTGAAGCTTTCTTT. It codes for CASSLGQKLNTEAFF.